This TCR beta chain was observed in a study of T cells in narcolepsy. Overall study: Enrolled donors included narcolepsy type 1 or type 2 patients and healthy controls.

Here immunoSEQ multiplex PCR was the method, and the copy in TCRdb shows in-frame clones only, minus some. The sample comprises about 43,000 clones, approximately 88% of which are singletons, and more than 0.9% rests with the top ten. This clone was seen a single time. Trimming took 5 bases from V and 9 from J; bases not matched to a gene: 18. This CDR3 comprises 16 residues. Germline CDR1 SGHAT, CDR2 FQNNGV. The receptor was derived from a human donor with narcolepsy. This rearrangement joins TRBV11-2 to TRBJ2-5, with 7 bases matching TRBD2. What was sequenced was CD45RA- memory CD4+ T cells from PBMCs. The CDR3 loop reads CASSGSSSVRAGAQYF. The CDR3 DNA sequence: TGTGCCAGCAGCGGATCCTCTAGCGTCCGGGCGGGGGCCCAGTACTTC.